The rows below give T cell receptor beta chains drawn from one sample of a study of response to subunit inactivated influenza vaccine. TCRdb used MiXCR to reprocess the RT-PCR reads, holding one entry per CDR3 protein. Of about 610,000 distinct CDR3 sequences detected, 14% appear once; the ten largest clones hold roughly 11%. Material: PBMCs from blood, obtained approximately 12 days after vaccination. These receptors were collected from a man aged 45-60 years who received an inactivated influenza vaccine. The CDR3 runs from the conserved cysteine through the conserved F or W. D genes are given only for firm matches. For some rows the clone size is stated as once, few or many, or as a class when expanded; others skip it.

J: TRBJ1-2; D: -; size: -; V: TRBV5-1; DNA: TGCGCCAGCAGCTTGGCCCCGGGTACTAACTATGGCTACACCTTC; CDR3: CASSLAPGTNYGYTF
J: TRBJ1-1; D: -; size: -; V: TRBV11-1; DNA: TGTGCCAGCAGCTTGACTCCGGACACTGAAGCTTTCTTT; CDR3: CASSLTPDTEAFF
J: TRBJ2-5; D: -; size: -; V: TRBV7-2; DNA: TGTGCCAGCACATTACCATCTTCCGGGACGCCTGAAGAGACCCAGTACTTC; CDR3: CASTLPSSGTPEETQYF
J: TRBJ1-1; D: -; size: few; V: TRBV5-1; DNA: TGCGCCAGCAGCATAGGACACGCGAACACTGAAGCTTTCTTT; CDR3: CASSIGHANTEAFF
J: TRBJ2-3; D: -; size: -; V: TRBV5-1; DNA: TGCGCCAGCAGCTTGGCCGATTTTGGCGGAACAGATACGCAGTATTTT; CDR3: CASSLADFGGTDTQYF
J: TRBJ2-3; D: TRBD2; size: few; V: TRBV6-5; DNA: TGTGCCAGCAGTTACTCGAGCGGCGGCGGGGGGGCGGTAGATACGCAGTATTTT; CDR3: CASSYSSGGGGAVDTQYF
J: TRBJ1-1; D: TRBD1; size: few; V: TRBV7-2; DNA: TGTGCCAGCAGCTTATTAGGGACAGGGTACACTGAAGCTTTCTTT; CDR3: CASSLLGTGYTEAFF
J: TRBJ2-3; D: TRBD2; size: few; V: TRBV20-1; DNA: TGCAGTGCTAGAGATCTGCAGTCCATCAGCGGGGGGCCGGCATCGAGGACAGATACGCAGTATTTT; CDR3: CSARDLQSISGGPASRTDTQYF
J: TRBJ1-2; D: -; size: few; V: TRBV6-1; DNA: TGTGCCAGCAGCCGTAGACGGGGGGTGCCCGGGTATGGCTACACCTTC; CDR3: CASSRRRGVPGYGYTF
J: TRBJ1-6; D: -; size: few; V: TRBV6-2/TRBV6-3; DNA: TGTGCCAGCAGTTACTTCCGGACCAGGGATTCACCCCTCCACTTT; CDR3: CASSYFRTRDSPLHF
J: TRBJ2-5; D: -; size: few; V: TRBV5-1; DNA: TGCGCCAGCAGCCATGGACAGCCGGGGGAGACCCAGTACTTC; CDR3: CASSHGQPGETQYF
J: TRBJ1-1; D: -; size: -; V: TRBV4-1; DNA: TGCGCCAGCAGCGGAGGGAAATTGGGGATGAACACTGAAGCTTTCTTT; CDR3: CASSGGKLGMNTEAFF
J: TRBJ1-1; D: -; size: few; V: TRBV20-1; DNA: TGCAGTGCTAGAGACCCGGCGGGACGGCCGAACACTGAAGCTTTCTTT; CDR3: CSARDPAGRPNTEAFF
J: TRBJ2-1; D: TRBD2; size: -; V: TRBV10-3; DNA: TGTGCCATCACCTCCGGGACTAGCGGGGGAGGGGATCGTAATGAGCAGTTCTTC; CDR3: CAITSGTSGGGDRNEQFF
J: TRBJ2-5; D: TRBD2; size: -; V: TRBV12-3/TRBV12-4; DNA: TGTGCCAGCAGTCCCGGGACTAGCGGGTCTAGGGCCCAGTACTTC; CDR3: CASSPGTSGSRAQYF
J: TRBJ2-4; D: -; size: -; V: TRBV20-1; DNA: TGCAGTCCCTCTCAGGGGAGGGCCAAAAACATTCAGTACTTC; CDR3: CSPSQGRAKNIQYF
J: TRBJ2-1; D: -; size: -; V: TRBV4-1; DNA: TGCGCCAGCAGCCGGGGGGGACAAGCCGAGTTCAGCAATGAGCAGTTCTTC; CDR3: CASSRGGQAEFSNEQFF
J: TRBJ1-1; D: -; size: -; V: TRBV20-1; DNA: TGCAGTGCTAGAGGCCCGGGGAGGAACACTGAAGCTTTCTTT; CDR3: CSARGPGRNTEAFF
J: TRBJ1-3; D: -; size: -; V: TRBV10-3; DNA: TGTGCCATCAGTGAGTCGCGGGCAGGGCCAACCAACTCTGGAAACACCATATATTTT; CDR3: CAISESRAGPTNSGNTIYF
J: TRBJ2-6; D: -; size: -; V: TRBV20-1; DNA: TGCAGTGCCCCCCCCGCGGGATCAAACTCTGGGGCCAACGTCCTGACTTTC; CDR3: CSAPPAGSNSGANVLTF
J: TRBJ2-3; D: -; size: few; V: TRBV15; DNA: TGTGCCACCAGAGTTACTAGGAGATCAGATACGCAGTATTTT; CDR3: CATRVTRRSDTQYF
J: TRBJ2-6; D: -; size: -; V: TRBV20-1; DNA: TGCAGTGCTAGGAGACCCGGCCTAGGAGGGGCCAACGTCCTGACTTTC; CDR3: CSARRPGLGGANVLTF
J: TRBJ2-7; D: -; size: few; V: TRBV6-6; DNA: TGTGCCAGCAGTTACGTACACTCCTACGAGCAGTACTTC; CDR3: CASSYVHSYEQYF
J: TRBJ2-2; D: -; size: -; V: TRBV7-3; DNA: TGTGCCAGCAGCCGAGTCCGGGACGGGGAGCTGTTTTTT; CDR3: CASSRVRDGELFF
J: TRBJ2-1; D: -; size: -; V: TRBV12-3/TRBV12-4; DNA: TGTGCCAGCAGTTTAGCGCATGGCAGTAAGCAGTTCTTC; CDR3: CASSLAHGSKQFF
J: TRBJ2-5; D: -; size: -; V: TRBV4-3; DNA: TGCGCCAGCAGCCCAATCCTCGAATGGGCTCAAGAGACCCAGTACTTC; CDR3: CASSPILEWAQETQYF
J: TRBJ2-1; D: TRBD2; size: -; V: TRBV20-1; DNA: TGCAGTGCGCCGATCAGCGGGGGGTATGCCAATGAGCAGTTCTTC; CDR3: CSAPISGGYANEQFF
J: TRBJ2-2; D: TRBD2; size: few; V: TRBV19; DNA: TGTGCCAGTAGTGCCTCCGGGACTAGCGGGAGGGTGGACACCGGGGAGCTGTTTTTT; CDR3: CASSASGTSGRVDTGELFF
J: TRBJ2-3; D: TRBD2; size: -; V: TRBV3-1; DNA: TGTGCCAGCAGCCAGGGACTAGCGGGGAGCTTAAATACGCAGTATTTT; CDR3: CASSQGLAGSLNTQYF
J: TRBJ2-1; D: TRBD2; size: few; V: TRBV6-2/TRBV6-3; DNA: TGTGCCAGCAGTTACTCGAGCCGGCCGGGACTAGCGGTCCGTGGAACGAGTGAGCAGTTCTTC; CDR3: CASSYSSRPGLAVRGTSEQFF
J: TRBJ2-1; D: -; size: few; V: TRBV7-9; DNA: TGTGCCAGCACCCAGGGAGGAAATGAGCAGTTCTTC; CDR3: CASTQGGNEQFF
J: TRBJ1-5; D: TRBD1; size: few; V: TRBV7-2; DNA: TGTGCCAGCAGCGTACACAGGGGGCCCCAGCATTTT; CDR3: CASSVHRGPQHF
J: TRBJ2-7; D: -; size: -; V: TRBV5-8; DNA: TGTGCCAGCACCCCACTTGAGGCGGGAAATATCGACGAGCAGTACTTC; CDR3: CASTPLEAGNIDEQYF
J: TRBJ2-2; D: -; size: -; V: TRBV2; DNA: TGTGCCAGTGGGACGGACACCGGGGAGCTGTTTTTT; CDR3: CASGTDTGELFF
J: TRBJ1-2; D: TRBD1; size: -; V: TRBV12-3/TRBV12-4; DNA: TGTGCCAGCAGCTATAACAGGGGCCGCTACACCTTC; CDR3: CASSYNRGRYTF
J: TRBJ2-5; D: -; size: -; V: TRBV5-6; DNA: TGTGCCAGCAGCTACATGGCGGGTGAGACCCAGTACTTC; CDR3: CASSYMAGETQYF
J: TRBJ2-1; D: TRBD2; size: few; V: TRBV5-1; DNA: TGCGCCAGCAGCTTGGCTAGCGGGAGTTCTGGCAATGAGCAGTTCTTC; CDR3: CASSLASGSSGNEQFF
J: TRBJ1-1; D: -; size: -; V: TRBV7-6; DNA: TGTGCCAGCAGCTTAGACGACTATTCCACTGAAGCTTTCTTT; CDR3: CASSLDDYSTEAFF
J: TRBJ1-2; D: TRBD1; size: many; V: TRBV20-1; DNA: TGCAGTGCTCGGACAGGGGAGAACTATGGCTACACCTTC; CDR3: CSARTGENYGYTF
J: TRBJ2-5; D: TRBD2; size: -; V: TRBV12-3/TRBV12-4; DNA: TGTGCCAGCAGTTTAGGGCGGGAGGGCCGAGAGACCCAGTACTTC; CDR3: CASSLGREGRETQYF
J: TRBJ2-1; D: TRBD1; size: -; V: TRBV29-1; DNA: TGCAGCGTTAGAGGGGGCCTAGGACGTGAGCAGTTCTTC; CDR3: CSVRGGLGREQFF
J: TRBJ1-4; D: -; size: -; V: TRBV12-3/TRBV12-4; DNA: TGTGCCAGCAACCCTGATGGCCTCTGGGGAGAAAAACTGTTTTTT; CDR3: CASNPDGLWGEKLFF
J: TRBJ2-1; D: -; size: few; V: TRBV4-1; DNA: TGCGCCAGCAGCCAAGGCACCAGGGGATACAATGAGCAGTTCTTC; CDR3: CASSQGTRGYNEQFF
J: TRBJ2-1; D: -; size: few; V: TRBV4-3; DNA: TGCGCCAGCAGCCCCCGGGTCTCGAGGGGGATTTACAATGAGCAGTTCTTC; CDR3: CASSPRVSRGIYNEQFF
J: TRBJ2-4; D: TRBD1; size: few; V: TRBV28; DNA: TGTGCCAGCAGGGGACAGCGCCTAGAAAACATTCAGTACTTC; CDR3: CASRGQRLENIQYF
J: TRBJ2-5; D: -; size: few; V: TRBV20-1; DNA: TGCAGTGCTAGAGATCTAGACCGAGAGACCCAGTACTTC; CDR3: CSARDLDRETQYF
J: TRBJ1-2; D: -; size: -; V: TRBV6-5; DNA: TGTGCCAGCAGTTCCAAGGGACGGGAAGCTAACTATGGCTACACCTTC; CDR3: CASSSKGREANYGYTF
J: TRBJ2-7; D: -; size: few; V: TRBV28; DNA: TGTGCCAGCAGTTTATGGCAGGCCGCCCCCTACGAGCAGTACTTC; CDR3: CASSLWQAAPYEQYF
J: TRBJ2-1; D: TRBD1; size: few; V: TRBV9; DNA: TGTGCCAGCAGCGTAACCTCGACAGGGTCCCAGTGGGATGAGCAGTTCTTC; CDR3: CASSVTSTGSQWDEQFF